The T cell receptor (beta chain) under discussion was sequenced for a study of cytotoxic CD8 clonotypes in ibrutinib-treated CLL. Whole-study results and caveats: Clonality increased at ibrutinib response and stayed stable in sustained remission. At progression, however, it fell back toward baseline.

This table comes from immunoSEQ multiplex PCR, and its TCRdb copy is limited to in-frame clones, with some not included. The sample consists of a few hundred thousand clones, over 60% of them appearing once. Investigators sourced 1.5 to 2.5 micrograms of genomic DNA from cryopreserved PBMCs for TCR beta libraries. With respect to this clone: What it binds is unknown.

Germline V gives CDR1 MNHEY, CDR2 SVGAGI. CDR3 size: 14 residues. V lost 6 bases and J lost 8; bases outside the gene matches: 7. The material sequenced was PBMCs, taken after 36 months of ibrutinib treatment. The TCR originated in a human donor with chronic lymphocytic leukemia. This chain joins TRBV6-5 and TRBJ1-4; 9 bases fit TRBD1. CDR3 region: CASRRQGVMEKLFF. The DNA for the CDR3 is TGTGCCAGCAGAAGACAGGGGGTAATGGAAAAACTGTTTTTT.